This TCR beta chain was retrieved from a study of blood T cell repertoires in COVID-19 (dated by TCRdb to the early 2020s). In terms of the full investigation: The collaborator samples originated in the United States, Italy and Spain and spanned the acute and convalescent phases of COVID-19. The prospective study material was composed of cDNA or gDNA derived from T cells, B-cell-depleted T cells, or PBMCs. The dataset comprised deeply sampled blood TCRbeta repertoires from subjects exposed to, actively infected with, or recovered from COVID-19. The repertoires were released in a freely available public database intended as a resource for research on the immune response to SARS-CoV-2. Samples were obtained from the ongoing ImmuneRACE study (first 160 participants) and from 1,000 to 1,500 subjects provided by 6 global collaborators. The sample metadata nearly always contained a de-identified subject ID, COVID-19 status, age in years and sex. Where available, HLA class I and class II types were taken from metadata supplied by the sample provider and were not determined by assay-based typing.

The paper's findings and limits, for the study overall: The quantity of clinical and demographic metadata differed by source and by participant and was supplied without curation.

The CDR3 numbers 16 residues from cysteine through phenylalanine. Only the CDR3 portion is preserved as DNA: 48 bases, with reading frame beginning at the first base. V was cut back by 2 bases and J by 4 bases, leaving a gap of 18 bases between them. Looking up the germline V gene yields CDR1 MNHEY and CDR2 SVGAGI. TCRbeta CDR3 regions were amplified from genomic DNA by means of the immunoSEQ Assay, a bias-controlled multiplex PCR. The published analysis was carried out like this. Nucleated cell counts per sample were estimated from amplification of reference gene primers within the assay. To quantify the absolute abundance of each unique TCRbeta CDR3 rearrangement, sequence reads were collapsed and filtered. For each sample, productive Simpson clonality was calculated as the square root of Simpson's diversity index over productive rearrangements. Not all clones reach the TCRdb copy of this immuneACCESS table, which keeps in-frame sequences only. Checked studies attribute under half of the gap to unresolved V genes and leave the rest unexplained. V and J calls and clone size are as listed in that table; D and trimming were resolved from the DNA. The sample contains 310,000 or so clones, approximately 86% of them found a single time. The ten largest make up 8.9% of the sample.

About this clone itself: Its antigen target is currently unknown. One base away there is no much larger clone; base qualities are not given.

Participants in the prospective study were aged roughly 18 to 100 years, lived in some 24 United States geographic areas, and enrolled through a virtual design. In the prospective study, participants were assigned to cohorts based on the clinical history participants reported in a screening survey and a study questionnaire. Recovered participants in ImmuneRACE Cohort 3 were defined as having two consecutive negative NP/OP PCR tests, clearance from a healthcare professional, or resolution of symptoms. In the prospective study, whole blood, serum and a nasopharyngeal or oropharyngeal swab were collected from each participant by mobile phlebotomists. Over a 2-month period, participants in the prospective study had the option of providing additional blood draws and questionnaires. Blood samples from the prospective study were shipped frozen or at room temperature prior to DNA extraction.

The sequenced sample was PBMCs or T cells enriched from blood (not recorded which). The sequence was collected from a woman younger than 35 who had recovered from COVID-19. The rearrangement combines TRBV6-5 with TRBJ2-7, with TRBD1 as a weak D call on 6 bases. CDR3 loop: CASSYTIPRRGYEQYF. Here is the DNA: TGTGCCAGCAGTTACACGATCCCGCGAAGGGGGTACGAGCAGTACTTC.